The count of the clone carrying this TCR beta chain is one. Data came from immunoSEQ multiplex PCR; TCRdb stores just in-frame clones and leaves some out. Here the sample spans 300 to 400 clones, 85% to 90% being singletons. The data derive from a study of tumor T cells in aggressive B-cell lymphoma. V lost 3 bases to trimming and J lost 0 bases, with 3 bases between them. This CDR3 has 13 residues. Germline V CDR1 and CDR2: KGHSY, FQNENV. The sequence came from an adult with diffuse large B cell lymphoma. Sequences were obtained from tumor tissue. The genes are TRBV16 and TRBJ1-5; no clear D gene. The chain's CDR3 is CASSHSSNQPQHF. In DNA form, the CDR3 reads TGTGCCAGCAGCCACAGTAGCAATCAGCCCCAGCATTTT.